One sample yielded the 32 T cell receptor beta chains listed below, sequenced in a study of blood T cell repertoires in COVID-19. This table comes from immunoSEQ multiplex PCR, and its TCRdb copy is limited to in-frame clones, with some not included. The sample contains 300,000 to 400,000 clones, approximately 86% of which appear only once. Material for sequencing was peripheral blood. These receptors all come from a human donor in a cohort sampled during active COVID-19.

The chain has TRBV7-9 and TRBJ1-2, with 7 bases identical to TRBD1. V shed 2 bases, J shed 1 base, and the junction held 4 bases outside the gene matches. Germline V lookup: CDR1 SEHNR, CDR2 FQNEAQ (reference sequence). This CDR3 is 15 amino acids long. CDR3 bases: TGTGCCAGCAGCTTAAGGAGGGGGCTTAACTATGGCTACACCTTC. Its protein is CASSLRRGLNYGYTF.

The DNA of the CDR3 is TGTGCCAGTGGAGCGGGGGGGATAGTAGAGACCCAGTACTTC. Amino acids: CASGAGGIVETQYF. The V and J genes are TRBV7-2 and TRBJ2-5; 10 bases map to TRBD2. After removal of 9 bases from V and 4 bases from J, the junction contained 8 bases not matched to a gene. The CDR3 totals 14 residues. CDR1 and CDR2 from the germline V gene are SGHTA and FQGNSA.

The J gene is TRBJ2-7, the V gene TRBV18; maybe TRBD1 (6 bases). The CDR3 is 14 amino acids. Trimming cost V 3 bases and J 3 bases, with 12 bases left between them. Per germline, CDR1 KGHSH and CDR2 LQKENI. The CDR3 DNA is TGTGCCAGCTCACCCCGGACAGCAGACTACGAGCAGTACTTC. Its protein product is CASSPRTADYEQYF.

The V and J genes are TRBV3-1 (or the pseudogene TRBV3-2) and TRBJ2-1; unclear D gene. Trimming shortened V by 4 bases and J by 6 bases, and 16 bases separated the two germline ends. This CDR3 is built from 15 residues. The germline gives CDR1 LGHDT, CDR2 YNNKEL (reference sequence). The CDR3 sequence is CASSRVATRGNEQFF. CDR3 coding DNA: TGTGCCAGCAGCCGGGTAGCAACCCGTGGCAATGAGCAGTTCTTC.

The chain uses TRBV7-8 and TRBJ2-7, with a possible D match to TRBD1 (5 bases). The ends were cut back, 3 bases at V and 0 bases at J, with 9 bases in the middle. The length of the CDR3 is 14 residues. Germline-derived CDR1 and CDR2 are SGHVS and FQNEAQ. The CDR3 protein is CASSLGRSSYEQYF. The CDR3 nucleotides are TGTGCCAGCAGCTTGGGGCGGTCCTCCTACGAGCAGTACTTC.

This chain connects TRBV10-3 to TRBJ2-2, with D possibly being TRBD1 (8 bases). The CDR3 contains 14 residues. V was pared by 7 bases and J by 5 bases, with 14 bases between. Germline lookup yields CDR1 ENHRY and CDR2 SYGVKD. CDR3 DNA sequence: TGTGCCATCACTGGACAGGGAGGGACCGGGGAGCTGTTTTTT. Its protein product is CAITGQGGTGELFF.

The chain recombines TRBV2 with TRBJ2-6; 11 positions match TRBD2. CDR3 size: 22 residues. From germline, CDR1 is SNHLY and CDR2 FYNNEI. Unmatched junction bases numbered 21, after V lost 8 bases and J lost 0 bases. CDR3 coding DNA: TGTGCCAGCCGACATAGTAGGTTACTAGCGGGGGACCCGAGCTCTGGGGCCAACGTCCTGACTTTC. This translates into CASRHSRLLAGDPSSGANVLTF.

As DNA, the CDR3 is TGTGCCAGCGGTGGCAACTCCTACGAGCAGTACTTC. Its protein product is CASGGNSYEQYF. The gene calls are TRBV7-9 and TRBJ2-7, with D hard to call. Trimming took off 8 bases at V and 0 bases at J, with 8 bases between the two ends. This CDR3 region has 12 residues. Looked up from germline, CDR1 is SEHNR and CDR2 is FQNEAQ (reference sequence).

In its sample, this clone was seen once. The V and J genes are TRBV28 and TRBJ1-5, with 12 bases identical to TRBD1. The V segment lost 3 bases and the J segment 4 bases; nucleotides outside the gene matches: 10. Germline V gene data show CDR1 as MDHEN and CDR2 as SYDVKM. This CDR3 has 18 amino acids. This chain's CDR3 is CASSFPRDRGRRNQPQHF. In DNA form, the CDR3 reads TGTGCCAGCAGTTTCCCCCGGGACAGGGGGCGTCGGAATCAGCCCCAGCATTTT.

This chain links TRBV19 with TRBJ2-1; 9 bases are shared with TRBD2. This CDR3 is 17 amino acids long. Germline V gene data show CDR1 as LNHDA and CDR2 as SQIVND (reference sequence). Losses at the gene ends were 11 bases for V and 7 bases for J; bases not matched to a gene: 21. Written as DNA, the CDR3 is TGTGCCGGCCACGCCGGGACTAGCCCCACAGCCTTTAATGAGCAGTTCTTC. It yields the protein CAGHAGTSPTAFNEQFF.

The table lists this clone with a count of one. V gene TRBV19 combines with J gene TRBJ2-3; 9 positions match TRBD1. This CDR3 spans 14 amino acids. J lost 6 bases, V lost 5 bases, and 6 bases had no gene match. Germline V gene sequence: CDR1 LNHDA, CDR2 SQIVND (reference sequence). This CDR3 is CASSADRGSDTQYF. DNA of the CDR3: TGTGCCAGTAGTGCGGACAGGGGTTCTGATACGCAGTATTTT.

The chain uses TRBV19 and TRBJ1-3, with D possibly matching TRBD1 (5 bases). This CDR3 is built from 16 residues. Germline CDR1 LNHDA, CDR2 SQIVND (reference sequence). V was clipped by 3 bases and J by 0 bases, with 12 bases between them. The DNA for the CDR3 is TGTGCCAGTAGTATTTTTGGGGCCTCCTCTGGAAACACCATATATTTT. Encoded protein: CASSIFGASSGNTIYF.

The chain employs TRBV9 and TRBJ2-3; possible D gene TRBD2, 7 bases. Germline CDR1 is SGDLS and CDR2 is YYNGEE. Trimming left V 5 bases short and J 1 base short, with 23 bases between. The CDR3 sequence is 18 residues long. CDR3 loop: CASSVGGAGRTGTDTQYF. CDR3 in DNA: TGTGCCAGCAGTGTTGGGGGGGCCGGACGAACCGGCACAGATACGCAGTATTTT. The variable domain in full, completed from reference TRBV9 and TRBJ2-3, reads DSGVTQTPKHLITATGQRVTLRCSPRSGDLSVYWYQQSLDQGLQFLIQYYNGEERAKGNILERFSAQQFPDLHSELNLSSLELGDSALYFCASSVGGAGRTGTDTQYFGPGTRLTVL.

V is TRBV4-1 and J is TRBJ2-3, with 7 bases lining up with TRBD2. V shed 3 bases and J 4 bases; nucleotides not matched to a gene: 10. Germline V gene lookup returns CDR1 MGHRA and CDR2 YSYEKL. The CDR3 extends over 16 amino acids. This chain's CDR3 is CASSHAGDGDADTQYF. The CDR3 nucleotides read TGCGCCAGCAGCCACGCGGGGGACGGTGATGCAGATACGCAGTATTTT.

This chain joins TRBV10-3 and TRBJ2-3; the D gene is possibly TRBD2 (5 bases). This CDR3 is 13 amino acids long. The V and J ends lost 5 bases and 6 bases respectively, with 12 bases between them. The V gene's germline CDR1 is ENHRY and CDR2 SYGVKD. The CDR3 sequence is CAISSGGEDTQYF. CDR3 in DNA: TGTGCCATCAGTAGCGGCGGAGAGGATACGCAGTATTTT.

The rearrangement uses TRBV18 and TRBJ2-7, with D uncertain. The CDR3 totals 19 residues. V lost 2 bases to trimming and J lost 3 bases, with 26 bases between them. The V gene's germline CDR1 is KGHSH and CDR2 LQKENI. This CDR3 is CASSPMIQRPPSLIYEQYF. The CDR3 region has the DNA TGTGCCAGCTCACCAATGATACAGAGACCCCCATCCCTGATCTACGAGCAGTACTTC.

This chain links TRBV5-1 with TRBJ1-4; 10 positions match TRBD1. Germline V CDR1 and CDR2: SGHRS, YFSETQ. This CDR3 is 14 amino acids long. The V and J ends lost 4 bases and 7 bases, in that order; junction bases with no gene match: 4. The CDR3 is CASSPGTGAEKLFF. The CDR3 coding sequence is TGCGCCAGCAGCCCCGGGACAGGGGCTGAAAAACTGTTTTTT.

This chain connects TRBV15 to TRBJ2-4; 10 bases fit TRBD2. This CDR3 is built from 14 residues. With V trimmed by 3 bases and J by 9 bases, 5 bases remained unmatched. In germline, CDR1 is LNHNV, CDR2 YYDKDF (reference sequence). Here the CDR3 DNA reads TGTGCCACCAGCAGGCTAGCGGGGGAGAGCATTCAGTACTTC. Its protein product is CATSRLAGESIQYF.

The chain couples TRBV10-3 to TRBJ1-1, with unresolved D. The CDR3 has 14 amino acids. CDR1 is ENHRY, CDR2 SYGVKD, per germline. Trimming removed 11 bases from V and 2 bases from J, with 18 bases in between. The CDR3 DNA reads as TGTGCCGTCCGCCGAGAGGTCTTTAACACTGAAGCTTTCTTT. Its protein is CAVRREVFNTEAFF.

The rearrangement links TRBV7-2 to TRBJ1-1; 7 bases agree with TRBD1. The CDR3 is 13 amino acids. V gave up 5 bases and J gave up 4 bases; unmatched junction bases: 4. Germline V gene sequence: CDR1 SGHTA, CDR2 FQGNSA. As DNA, the CDR3 is TGTGCCAGCAGCGTAACAGGGGCCACTGAAGCTTTCTTT. This sequence encodes CASSVTGATEAFF.

V is TRBV25-1 and J is TRBJ2-2, with 8 positions matching TRBD1. The germline V gene has CDR1 MGHDK and CDR2 SYGVNS. V was pared by 0 bases and J by 1 base, with 7 bases of the junction left unmatched. CDR3 size: 18 residues. Here the CDR3 DNA reads TGTGCCAGCAGTGAATACAGGGGGCAGGGGGGGAACACCGGGGAGCTGTTTTTT. Protein: CASSEYRGQGGNTGELFF.

Comment on this clone: The junction shows a germline mismatch at one end, possibly a read error. The chain has TRBV7-7 and TRBJ2-7; D might be TRBD1 (6 bases). This CDR3 comprises 10 residues. The germline V gene encodes CDR1 SSHAT and CDR2 FNYEAQ (reference sequence). CDR3 coding DNA: TGTGCCAGCAGCTTAGGGGGGCGGGACTTC. This codes for CASSLGGRDF.

V is TRBV6-5 and J is TRBJ2-3; D is unclear. V shed 8 bases and J shed 1 base, with 13 bases lying between them. Germline loops: CDR1 MNHEY, CDR2 SVGAGI. This CDR3 has 14 residues. CDR3 loop: CASGHPVGTDTQYF. CDR3 DNA sequence: TGTGCCAGCGGCCACCCCGTGGGCACAGATACGCAGTATTTT.

This clone was detected only a few times. The chain employs TRBV28 and TRBJ2-5, with a possible D match to TRBD2 (6 bases). Per germline, CDR1 MDHEN and CDR2 SYDVKM. V shed 2 bases and J shed 4 bases, with 14 bases lying between them. The CDR3 is 15 amino acids. In nucleotides, the CDR3 is TGTGCCAGCAGTTTACGATTGGTCGGGGGAGAGACCCAGTACTTC. It translates to CASSLRLVGGETQYF.

This chain uses TRBV3-1 (or the pseudogene TRBV3-2) with TRBJ2-3; 8 nucleotides agree with TRBD2. The CDR3 length is 15 residues. V was pared by 1 base and J by 4 bases, with 4 bases of the junction left unmatched. Per germline, CDR1 LGHDT and CDR2 YNNKEL (reference sequence). The CDR3 sequence is CASSQAGGRADTQYF. The CDR3, as DNA: TGTGCCAGCAGCCAAGCGGGGGGGCGGGCAGATACGCAGTATTTT.

This chain joins TRBV19 and TRBJ2-5; D perhaps matches TRBD1 (6 bases). CDR1 is LNHDA, CDR2 SQIVND, per germline (reference sequence). Between the trimmed V and J ends, which lost 3 bases and 5 bases, there was a span of 13 bases. The CDR3 extends over 14 amino acids. The CDR3 loop reads CASSINTGSETQYF. For the CDR3, the DNA is TGTGCCAGTAGTATCAACACAGGGAGTGAGACCCAGTACTTC. The full variable domain, rest sourced from reference TRBV19 and TRBJ2-5, is DGGITQSPKYLFRKEGQNVTLSCEQNLNHDAMYWYRQDPGQGLRLIYYSQIVNDFQKGDIAEGYSVSREKKESFPLTVTSAQKNPTAFYLCASSINTGSETQYFGPGTRLLVL.

The chain employs TRBV7-9 and TRBJ2-3; the D is unclear. Trimming removed 1 base at V and 4 bases at J, with 9 bases between. The CDR3 runs 14 residues. Germline-derived CDR1 and CDR2 are SEHNR and FQNEAQ (reference sequence). The CDR3, as DNA: TGTGCCAGCAGCTTAGATGCGGCCGCAGATACGCAGTATTTT. It specifies CASSLDAAADTQYF. The full variable domain, in which reference TRBV7-9 and TRBJ2-3 provide the parts outside the CDR3, is DTGVSQNPRHKITKRGQNVTFRCDPISEHNRLYWYRQTLGQGPEFLTYFQNEAQLEKSRLLSDRFSAERPKGSFSTLEIQRTEQGDSAMYLCASSLDAAADTQYFGPGTRLTVL.

The sample holds one count of this clone. This rearrangement joins TRBV2 to TRBJ2-3, with D perhaps matching TRBD1 (5 bases). Trimming took off 10 bases at V and 2 bases at J, with 19 bases between the two ends. CDR3 length equals 15 residues. Germline CDR1 is SNHLY and CDR2 is FYNNEI. The CDR3 nucleotides read TGTGCCACCACAGGACCGCTGGGGCCCACAGATACGCAGTATTTT. Protein product: CATTGPLGPTDTQYF.

This sequence joins TRBV5-4 and TRBJ2-2, with 8 bases that match TRBD2. This CDR3 contains 16 residues. Per germline, CDR1 SGHNT and CDR2 YYREEE (reference sequence). V shed 6 bases, J shed 0 bases, and the junction held 7 bases outside the gene matches. This CDR3 is CASNGGGNSNTGELFF. CDR3 DNA sequence: TGTGCCAGCAATGGCGGGGGGAATTCGAACACCGGGGAGCTGTTTTTT.

This chain joins TRBV6-5 and TRBJ1-2; D uncertain. V shed 9 bases and J shed 3 bases, with 14 bases lying between them. Germline V lookup: CDR1 MNHEY, CDR2 SVGAGI. CDR3 length equals 13 residues. CDR3 amino acids: CARGMSGYYGYTF. Written as DNA, the CDR3 is TGTGCCAGGGGGATGAGCGGGTACTATGGCTACACCTTC.

CDR3 sequence reads: CASTTPRGGIPTF. DNA of the CDR3: TGTGCCTCCACAACCCCCCGGGGGGGGATCCCCACCTTC. This chain links TRBV25-1 with TRBJ1-2; tentatively, D is TRBD1 (5 bases). The germline V and J ends were trimmed by 11 bases and 13 bases, with 26 bases remaining between them. The CDR3 is made up of 13 amino acids. Germline CDR1 is MGHDK and CDR2 is SYGVNS.

The chain joins TRBV6-5 to TRBJ2-7; 7 nucleotides agree with TRBD1. The germline V gene encodes CDR1 MNHEY and CDR2 SVGAGI. V gave up 5 bases and J gave up 3 bases; unmatched junction bases: 1. CDR3 length equals 12 residues. In DNA, the CDR3 is TGTGCCAGCAGTACAGGGGTCTACGAGCAGTACTTC. Translating gives CASSTGVYEQYF.